This TCR beta chain was obtained from a study of pediatric ulcerative colitis (dated by TCRdb to the late 2010s). About the full investigation: Of the ulcerative colitis patients, 7 or 8 had pancolitis and two had left-sided colitis, and histology in every patient was consistent with ulcerative colitis. Under 10 newly diagnosed, treatment-naive pediatric ulcerative colitis patients and a few non-IBD control children each provided paired blood and rectal samples. By Pediatric Ulcerative Colitis Activity Index, two patients had mild disease, several had moderate disease and three had acute severe colitis.

Study-wide findings and limitations: The healthy control group was small, with only a handful of individuals. Features of the rectal repertoire distinguished controls, mild-moderate colitis patients and acute severe colitis patients, and in acute severe colitis rectal diversity was lower because of clonal expansions. Rectal pinch biopsies may have included blood-derived T cells, especially in patients with overt colitis. Compared with controls, ulcerative colitis patients showed significantly higher autologous blood-rectal clonal overlap, a finding that suggests increased T cell trafficking to inflamed tissue. Because the repertoires came from total lymphocyte DNA, rare subsets such as regulatory T cells may have patterns that are not reflected. A couple of rectal CDR3 clonotypes were found in every ulcerative colitis patient but in no control. For technical reasons, substantially fewer templates were yielded by the blood samples of two patients, and these blood samples were excluded from blood-rectal overlap analysis.

A word on this clone: Which antigen it targets is not known. Base qualities are not provided; no much larger clone lies one nucleotide away.

The CDR3 has 15 amino acids, counting the end cysteine and phenylalanine. Only CDR3 DNA is held: 45 bases, read in frame from base 1. CDR1 and CDR2, looked up from the germline V gene, are MGHRA and YSYEKL. V and J lose 4 bases and 2 bases, and a span of 12 bases separates them. During colonoscopy, one to two rectal pinch biopsies were obtained for research purposes. No immunosuppressive medication had been given to the ulcerative colitis patients before the diagnostic colonoscopy. Before DNA was isolated, the rectal biopsies underwent proteinase K digestion. The Wizard kit (Promega) was used to extract genomic DNA from both blood and intestinal samples. Using the immunoSEQ TRB Survey service, rearranged CDR3 beta regions were amplified from genomic DNA with multiplex V and J primers. To keep depth equal across samples, survey-level sequencing depth of up to 500,000 reads per sample was applied. The libraries were purified, combined into pools and sequenced with Illumina technology. The original pipeline was this. Productive clonality, sample overlap, pairwise scatters, CDR3 beta length, V/D/J gene usage and productiveness were all assessed with the immunoSEQ online tools. Alongside Shannon and Simpson indices, calculated diversity was computed as the number of unique rearrangements divided by total templates, multiplied by 100. Z-score normalized data were analyzed by principal component analysis with the R prcomp function and the ggbiplot package. Morisita's index was used to measure clonal overlap between blood and rectum within each subject. TCRdb limited this immuneACCESS table to in-frame rearrangements with V and J called. A share of clones is missing; checked studies link under half to unresolved V genes, and the rest is unexplained. That table furnishes V, J and clone size, whereas the DNA furnished D and trimming. In this sample the table shows tens of thousands of clones, less than 80% of which occur a single time. Together, the top ten hold about 0.71% of the sample.

The TCR was taken from a boy aged 5 to 17 with moderate ulcerative colitis. Input material: gut tissue. Recombination joined TRBV4-1 with TRBJ2-1; D gene: possibly TRBD2, on 5 matching bases. The CDR3 protein: CASSLVGVAYNEQFF. The DNA reads as follows: TGCGCCAGCAGCCTCGTGGGAGTAGCCTACAATGAGCAGTTCTTC.